This TCR beta chain came from a study of cytomegalovirus exposure and HLA in healthy donors. Study overall: HLA-typed donors were the source of about 85 million unique TCRs, which an early data release held. General study results and limits: With further analysis later on, most CMV-associated TCR beta chains appeared HLA-restricted. A later analysis by the authors found several of the most significant clusters apparently linked to common viral pathogens. High specificity and sensitivity for cytomegalovirus status were reported for the classifier.

The PCR was carried out with 60 Vbeta primers and 13 Jbeta primers. Method: immunoSEQ multiplex PCR; TCRdb's copy keeps in-frame clones and lacks some. The profile covers under 150,000 clones, with 68% appearing a single time and around 4.2% taken by the ten largest. Germline lookup yields CDR1 WNHNN and CDR2 SYGVQD (reference sequence). The CDR3 covers 14 residues. The V end lost 6 bases, the J end lost 3 bases, and 12 bases lay between the germline ends. Comment on this clone: The antigen is unknown.

Sequenced input: PBMCs. This chain connects TRBV10-1 to TRBJ1-5, with a tentative D call TRBD1 (6 bases). The TCR was taken from a man aged 55 to 70 in good health and CMV-seronegative. CDR3 sequence reads: CASSDDRYNQPQHF. The CDR3 region has the DNA TGCGCCAGCAGCGATGACAGGTACAATCAGCCCCAGCATTTT.